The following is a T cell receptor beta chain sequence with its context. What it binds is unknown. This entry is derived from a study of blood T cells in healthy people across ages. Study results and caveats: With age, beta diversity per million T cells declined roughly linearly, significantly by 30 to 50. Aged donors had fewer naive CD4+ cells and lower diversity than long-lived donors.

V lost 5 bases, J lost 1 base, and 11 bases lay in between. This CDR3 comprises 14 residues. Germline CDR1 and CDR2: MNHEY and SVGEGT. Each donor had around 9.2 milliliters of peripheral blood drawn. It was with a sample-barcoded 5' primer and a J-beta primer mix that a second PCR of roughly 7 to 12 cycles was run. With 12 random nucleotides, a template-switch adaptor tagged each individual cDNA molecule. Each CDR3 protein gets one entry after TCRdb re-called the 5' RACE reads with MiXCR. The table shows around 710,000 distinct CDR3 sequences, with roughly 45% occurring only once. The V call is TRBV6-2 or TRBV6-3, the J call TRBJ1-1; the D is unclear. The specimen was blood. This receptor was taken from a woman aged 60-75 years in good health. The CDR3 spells CASSRHAPNTEAFF. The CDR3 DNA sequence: TGTGCCAGCAGTCGTCACGCTCCGAACACTGAAGCTTTCTTT.